The sequence of this T cell receptor beta chain was determined in a study of regulatory T cells in long-lasting Graves disease (dated by TCRdb to the early 2020s). With respect to the entire study: Antithyroid drugs had been taken for less than 3 months by newly diagnosed Graves' disease patients. The study was conducted in China and was registered as a clinical trial. TCR sequencing covered some 13 persistent and approximately 20 newly diagnosed Graves' disease patients, some 33 samples in total. Persistent Graves' disease patients were compared with newly diagnosed Graves' disease patients by peripheral blood TCR sequencing and RNA sequencing. On the study overall, not on this receptor specifically: Compared with newly diagnosed patients, patients with persistent Graves' disease had lower TCR Shannon entropy and fewer highly expanded clones, which suggests clonal expansion. Sequencing and analysis were restricted to the TCR beta chain. Patients with persistent disease shared more public clonotypes (about 2,700) than newly diagnosed patients did (966). The authors acknowledged the small sample size as a limitation that may reduce accuracy. Peripheral blood alone was examined, since thyroid tissue, which constituted the primary lesion, could not be accessed.

To prepare the library, multiplex PCR was applied. The instrument was an Illumina HiSeq 4000. iRepertoire HTBI primers and Arm-PCR amplification of CDR3 regions were used to construct TCR beta libraries. Before sequencing, the PCR products underwent gel purification. The authors' pipeline ran thus. Gene usage analysis of CDR3 amino acid clonotypes relied on the approximately 60 TRBV and over 13 TRBJ segments identified across samples. Filtered high-quality paired reads were merged into contigs using COPE and FqMerger. BLAST was used to align contigs to the IMGT TRBV, TRBD and TRBJ reference genes, and CDR3 was defined following IMGT. Any clonotype with a frequency above 0.1% was classified as a highly expanded clone. Shannon entropy was used to measure repertoire diversity, and the Gini coefficient was used to measure V-J evenness. Public clonotypes were defined as clonotypes shared by more than one individual. TCRdb reprocessing: public reads trimmed at Q25 with fastp, clones called with MiXCR, in-frame beta chains kept. Merged by CDR3 protein, the rows form single entries marked with the most common genes and DNA. TCRdb, not the authors, supplied the V and J calls. The sample records around 470,000 distinct CDR3 sequences, 11% to 15% of which are singletons. The ten most abundant clones make up roughly 15% of the sample.

This specimen's time point label, per the study, means: newly diagnosed GD, antithyroid drugs for less than 3 months. RNA was extracted from PBMCs in TRIzol for both TCR sequencing and RNA sequencing. Graves' disease was diagnosed according to American Thyroid Association guidelines. Patients were recruited from an endocrinology department in Xi'an, China. Each patient gave approximately 8.8 milliliters of peripheral blood, collected in an EDTA anticoagulant tube. Ficoll Paque Plus density gradient separation was used to isolate PBMCs, and no additional T cell sorting was done. An Agilent 2100 Bioanalyzer and agarose gel were used to check RNA quality, and a NanoDrop 2000 was used to measure RNA concentration. Details on this clonotype: The specificity of this receptor is unknown. Per-base quality was not reported, and no clone a single base away is much larger than it.

The same data also went into a second study, on T cells in Graves' hyperthyroidism and ophthalmopathy. The second paper states: Graves' hyperthyroidism was defined as stable when no progression to ophthalmopathy occurred over 18 months of follow-up. Hyperthyroidism patients were aged 18 to 65 years and newly diagnosed, with disease duration of less than 2 months. The study excluded patients with uncontrolled infections, other autoimmune diseases, pregnancy or lactation. Diagnoses were established on the basis of clinical symptoms, serum thyroxine and TRAb, thyroid ultrasound, and orbital computed tomography. The TCR CDR3 was subjected to a first round of RT-PCR using the HTBI primer set and the Qiagen OneStep RT-PCR kit. Most expanded thyroid clonotypes (frequency above 0.001) were also detected in blood, a finding suggesting that blood repertoires may reflect thyroid immune responses. Ophthalmopathy was separated from stable hyperthyroidism by a 13 V-J signature model, with approximately 89% sensitivity and 81% to 82% specificity obtained in cross-validation and 80%/75% obtained in testing. In validation, the model predicted progression to ophthalmopathy with around 71% sensitivity and approximately 74% specificity, a median of around six months before onset. TCR V-J signatures able to tell the groups apart were searched for in a discovery cohort of 100 or so patients, of whom more than 40 had Graves' ophthalmopathy and about 60 had stable Graves' hyperthyroidism. Prospective prediction of ophthalmopathy was tested in an independent validation cohort consisting of 18 to 20 hyperthyroidism patients and over 15 patients who later progressed to ophthalmopathy. For training and testing, the 100 or so patients in the discovery cohort were randomly divided in a 7:3 ratio. Thyroid tissue and blood T-cell repertoires from several Graves' hyperthyroidism patients were also compared in the study. After sampling, hyperthyroidism patients received methimazole starting at 30 mg daily, and ophthalmopathy patients received high-dose intravenous methylprednisolone. Libraries were constructed in a second round of multiplex PCR, after which size selection and purification were carried out. Libraries were sequenced paired-end with 100 bp reads on an Illumina HiSeq2000. SOAPnuke was used to process the raw data, throwing out any read that contained adapters or uncalled bases, had a mean Phred below 15, or lacked an exact constant-primer or identifier match. COPE v1.2.5 was used to merge high-quality paired reads, and clonotypes were defined as unique nucleotide sequences. MiTCR v1.1 was used to align clonotypes to the IMGT TRBV, TRBD and TRBJ reference segments. Only V-J combinations with frequency above 0.0001, covering roughly 99% of repertoires, were analysed. A TCS score was defined as the ratio between F50 (clonal expansion) and ExV (chaos), using BLOSUM62-based TCRdist between CDR3 peptides within each V-J. Welch's t-statistics and random forest reduced around 520 V-J features to under 15, which were used in a naive Bayes classifier (R e1071). No statistical method was used to set the sample size in advance, and investigators knew the group allocation. According to the paper, TCR Vbeta CDR3 sequencing was carried out on over 130 peripheral blood samples, which came from fewer than 50 ophthalmopathy, under 80 hyperthyroidism and roughly 17 progressor patients.

The sequences come from peripheral blood mononuclear cells (PBMCs), collected at new diagnosis, from a patient treated with antithyroid drugs. This sequence was found in a woman aged 45-60 years with Graves disease. Donor details come from another sample of the same person, matched by shared clones.

The bases are TGTGCCAGCAGTTCGTCCAGACTAGCCAAAAACATTCAGTACTTC. This codes for CASSSSRLAKNIQYF. Rearrangement joined TRBV27 to TRBJ2-4; no D gene can be assigned with confidence. For CDR1 and CDR2, the germline V gene (reference sequence) lists MNHEY and SMNVEV. Between the V and J ends, shortened by 4 bases and 0 bases respectively, the junction contains 10 bases. The CDR3 goes from the cysteine to the phenylalanine over 15 residues. Only the CDR3 DNA is retained, 45 bases long and in frame from the first base.